This T cell receptor beta chain was captured by sequencing in a study of CD8+ T cells in alopecia areata. Described treatment: oral pan-JAK inhibitor, 5-10 mg twice daily. Points from the study as a whole: Mice gave a clearer picture of TCR sharing than patients did, possibly for HLA-related reasons.

Reverse transcription of extracted RNA yielded cDNA, which provided the sequencing template. Generated by immunoSEQ multiplex PCR, the TCRdb table keeps only in-frame clones and is missing some. The table records hundreds of thousands of clones, 55% to 70% of them present only once. The CDR3 spans 17 residues. The V gene's germline CDR1 is MGHRA and CDR2 YSYEKL. Unmatched junction bases numbered 13, after V lost 3 bases and J lost 2 bases. Regarding this clone: Its antigen is unknown.

This specimen was CD4+ T cells sorted from blood, taken at week 24, from a patient treated with tofacitinib. J is TRBJ2-7 and V is TRBV4-1, with 7 bases that match TRBD1. The sequence was collected from a human donor with alopecia areata. CDR3 nucleotide sequence: TGCGCCAGCAGCCACTCGCACCCGGGACAGACAACCTACGAGCAGTACTTC. As protein: CASSHSHPGQTTYEQYF.